One sample yielded the 31 T cell receptor beta chains listed below, sequenced in a study of T cell repertoires in cytomegalovirus infection. TCRdb fed the reads into MiXCR, producing one record per CDR3 protein. The table has about 890,000 distinct CDR3 sequences, approximately 31% seen once; the top ten hold 11% to 15%. Their recognized antigens are unknown. The specimen comprised cultured CD8+ T cells from PBMCs, sampled from culture after CMV antigen stimulation. These receptors all stem from a human donor in good health (CMV status not recorded). Some clones in this sample may be carry-over from other donors' samples.

This clonotype was recorded many times. The rearrangement uses TRBV7-9 and TRBJ2-1, with TRBD1 matching 7 bases. The junction had 19 bases not matched to a gene; V was cut back by 4 bases and J by 10 bases. In germline, CDR1 is SEHNR, CDR2 FQNEAQ (reference sequence). This CDR3 has 17 amino acids. The CDR3 protein is CASSSRFEGAFEMEQFF. The CDR3 nucleotides read TGTGCCAGCAGCTCCCGATTCGAGGGGGCCTTTGAAATGGAGCAGTTCTTC.

This clonotype showed up just a few times. The rearrangement uses TRBV11-3 and TRBJ2-1; perhaps TRBD2 as D (5 bases). The CDR3 totals 15 residues. Between the trimmed V and J ends, which lost 1 base and 7 bases, there was a span of 14 bases. The germline V gene encodes CDR1 SGHNT and CDR2 YENEEA. In DNA, the CDR3 is TGTGCCAGCAGCTTAGTAGGTGCGGGTCGGAATGAGCAGTTCTTC. Translated: CASSLVGAGRNEQFF.

This rearrangement joins TRBV7-6 to TRBJ1-1, with D tentatively TRBD1 (5 bases). V was shortened by 5 bases and J by 4 bases, with 8 bases between the two germline ends. This CDR3 is 12 amino acids long. Germline CDR1 and CDR2: SGHVS and FNYEAQ. The CDR3 here is CASSPDTTEAFF. For the CDR3, the DNA is TGTGCCAGCAGCCCGGACACCACTGAAGCTTTCTTT. The entire variable domain, with the rest obtained from reference TRBV7-6 and TRBJ1-1, is as follows: GAGVSQSPRYKVTKRGQDVALRCDPISGHVSLYWYRQALGQGPEFLTYFNYEAQQDKSGLPNDRFSAERPEGSISTLTIQRTEQRDSAMYRCASSPDTTEAFFGQGTRLTVV.

This clonotype has only a few counts. This chain links TRBV4-2 with TRBJ2-3, with D maybe TRBD2 (5 bases). The germline V gene encodes CDR1 LGHNA and CDR2 YNFKEQ. The CDR3 length is 15 residues. Deletions cut 2 bases from V and 3 bases from J, with 12 bases between. The CDR3 DNA reads TGTGCCAGCAGCCAAATCTCCCCGGGGACAGATACGCAGTATTTT. It yields the protein CASSQISPGTDTQYF.

This clonotype was seen ten or more times. This chain joins TRBV7-2 and TRBJ2-1; D assignment may be TRBD1 or TRBD2 (6 bases each). Germline V lookup: CDR1 SGHTA, CDR2 FQGNSA. The CDR3 spans 16 residues. The V gene lost 5 bases and the J gene lost 7 bases, with 21 bases spanning the gap. CDR3 DNA: TGTGCCAGCAGCCCTTACATTAGGGGGGCGTGGAATGAGCAGTTCTTC. Amino acids: CASSPYIRGAWNEQFF.

This clonotype has just a few counts. The rearrangement uses TRBV7-9 and TRBJ2-3, with a possible D match to TRBD1 (5 bases). V was shortened by 2 bases and J by 5 bases, with 17 bases between the two germline ends. CDR1 is SEHNR and CDR2 is FQNEAQ in the germline V gene (reference sequence). The CDR3 runs 16 residues. The CDR3 DNA reads TGTGCCAGCAGCTTACCAGGGTTTACTGGTCAAGATACGCAGTATTTT. Its protein is CASSLPGFTGQDTQYF. The whole variable domain, remainder taken from reference TRBV7-9 and TRBJ2-3, is DTGVSQNPRHKITKRGQNVTFRCDPISEHNRLYWYRQTLGQGPEFLTYFQNEAQLEKSRLLSDRFSAERPKGSFSTLEIQRTEQGDSAMYLCASSLPGFTGQDTQYFGPGTRLTVL.

This clonotype was detected only a few times. This chain uses TRBV4-1 with TRBJ2-2; TRBD2 aligns across 9 bases. Looked up from germline, CDR1 is MGHRA and CDR2 is YSYEKL. With V trimmed by 0 bases and J by 0 bases, 11 bases remained unmatched. The CDR3 contains 20 residues. The CDR3 loop is CASSQDLTSGEGANTGELFF. The CDR3 bases are TGCGCCAGCAGCCAAGATCTGACTAGCGGCGAAGGCGCGAACACCGGGGAGCTGTTTTTT.

This chain uses TRBV20-1 with TRBJ2-1; D perhaps matches TRBD1 (6 bases). Germline CDR1 is DFQATT and CDR2 is SNEGSKA (reference sequence). The CDR3 covers 12 residues. V was clipped by 3 bases and J by 8 bases, with 11 bases between them. CDR3 in amino acids: CSARTGWDEQFF. The CDR3 DNA reads as TGCAGTGCTAGGACAGGATGGGATGAGCAGTTCTTC.

CDR3 sequence (DNA): TGTGCCAGCAGTAGGACAAGGGATTCCTACGAGCAGTACGTC. Its protein product is CASSRTRDSYEQYV. The V and J genes are TRBV2 and TRBJ2-7, with a possible D match to TRBD1 (5 bases). CDR3 size: 14 residues. Trimming cost V 5 bases and J 1 base, with 12 bases left between them. Germline loops: CDR1 SNHLY, CDR2 FYNNEI.

This sequence joins TRBV19 and TRBJ2-5; 8 positions agree with TRBD2. The germline V gene has CDR1 LNHDA and CDR2 SQIVND (reference sequence). CDR3 size: 15 residues. Unmatched junction bases numbered 10, after V lost 6 bases and J lost 4 bases. CDR3 residues: CASSGPGLAGETQYF. The CDR3 nucleotides are TGTGCCAGTAGCGGGCCAGGGCTAGCGGGAGAGACCCAGTACTTC.

This clonotype occurred many times. This chain joins TRBV19 and TRBJ1-1; D gene ambiguous. The germline gives CDR1 LNHDA, CDR2 SQIVND (reference sequence). This CDR3 has 11 amino acids. The germline V and J ends were trimmed by 2 bases and 7 bases, with 5 bases remaining between them. The CDR3 region has the DNA TGTGCCAGTAGTATAACCAATGAAGCTTTCTTT. The encoded protein is CASSITNEAFF.

CDR3 nucleotide sequence: TGTGCCACCAGCACTAGGGCCCCCTATCTTGAGCAGTTCTTC. Translated: CATSTRAPYLEQFF. The genes are TRBV15 and TRBJ2-1; unclear D gene. V dropped 4 bases and J dropped 9 bases, with 16 bases sitting between them. Germline V gene sequence: CDR1 LNHNV, CDR2 YYDKDF (reference sequence). The CDR3 runs to 14 residues.

As DNA, the CDR3 is TGTGCCAGCAGTTTATCACGTTCACCCCTCCACTTT. Its protein is CASSLSRSPLHF. The V and J genes are TRBV12-3 or TRBV12-4 and TRBJ1-6; D is ambiguous. V was trimmed by 2 bases and J by 9 bases, leaving 5 bases between them. The CDR3 loop spans 12 amino acids.

The genes are TRBV6-2 or TRBV6-3 and TRBJ2-7, with D unresolved. CDR1 and CDR2 from the germline V gene are MNHEY and SVGEGT. This CDR3 is 13 amino acids long. Trimming took off 6 bases at V and 3 bases at J, with 12 bases between the two ends. The CDR3 region has the DNA TGTGCCAGCAGCATGGGCTTCAGCTACGAGCAGTACGTC. Protein product: CASSMGFSYEQYV.

Many counts were recorded for this clonotype. V gene TRBV27 combines with J gene TRBJ2-3; 11 bases map to TRBD1. Germline values: CDR1 MNHEY, CDR2 SMNVEV (reference sequence). Germline trimming cut 6 bases from V and 3 bases from J; bases unmatched to any gene: 5. The length of the CDR3 is 15 residues. In DNA form, the CDR3 reads TGTGCCAGCAGCTCCGGGACAGGGGGAACAGATACGCAGTATTTT. Translated, it gives CASSSGTGGTDTQYF.

In its sample, this clonotype was seen a few times. The chain uses TRBV18 and TRBJ1-1; a weak D match, TRBD1 (5 bases). The CDR3 totals 12 residues. Between the trimmed V and J ends, which lost 8 bases and 3 bases, there was a span of 10 bases. CDR1 KGHSH and CDR2 LQKENI come from the germline V gene. CDR3 coding DNA: TGTGCCAGCACTTCGACAGACACTGAAGCTTTCTTT. Translated: CASTSTDTEAFF.

This clonotype has just a few counts. This chain links TRBV15 with TRBJ2-7, with D possibly being TRBD1 or TRBD2 (6 bases each). Germline CDR1 and CDR2: LNHNV and YYDKDF (reference sequence). The CDR3 has 15 amino acids. Between the trimmed V and J ends, which lost 8 bases and 0 bases, there was a span of 17 bases. In nucleotides, the CDR3 is TGTGCCACCGCAGAGGGGGGCCTCAGCTCCTACGAGCAGTACGTC. This encodes CATAEGGLSSYEQYV.

The chain links TRBV6-2 or TRBV6-3 to TRBJ1-1, with D unclear. Germline CDR1 and CDR2: MNHEY and SVGEGT. With 0 bases removed from V and 3 bases from J, the gap between germline ends came to 5 bases. This CDR3 has 13 amino acids. CDR3 amino acids: CASSYSTYTEAFF. The CDR3 nucleotides are TGTGCCAGCAGTTACTCGACATACACTGAAGCTTTCTTT.

The table lists this clonotype with a few counts. CDR3 in amino acids: CASSFGRRNQPQHF. The CDR3 DNA is TGTGCCAGCAGTTTTGGGAGGAGGAATCAGCCCCAGCATTTT. This chain uses TRBV27 with TRBJ1-5, with unresolved D. The germline V gene has CDR1 MNHEY and CDR2 SMNVEV (reference sequence). Trimming stripped 3 bases from V and 4 bases from J, with 10 bases between. This CDR3 is built from 14 residues.

This rearrangement joins TRBV7-9 to TRBJ2-7, with 8 nucleotides matching TRBD1. The junction had 8 bases not matched to a gene; V was cut back by 4 bases and J by 6 bases. The CDR3 has 14 residues. The germline CDR1 and CDR2 sequences are SEHNR and FQNEAQ (reference sequence). CDR3 region: CASSSRTGSLEQYF. In DNA form, the CDR3 reads TGTGCCAGCAGCTCTCGGACAGGGTCCCTCGAGCAGTACTTC.

This clonotype was counted ten times or more. The rearrangement links TRBV7-8 to TRBJ2-2, with TRBD2 matching over 9 bases. V lost 5 bases, J lost 1 base, and 17 bases stayed unmatched. The CDR3 totals 20 residues. Germline V CDR1 and CDR2: SGHVS, FQNEAQ. This CDR3 reads CASSPGERGAPSQNTGELFF. The CDR3 coding sequence is TGTGCCAGCAGCCCGGGGGAGCGGGGGGCCCCATCCCAGAACACCGGGGAGCTGTTTTTT.

This clonotype was detected ten times or more. The rearrangement uses TRBV27 and TRBJ1-5; no reliable D call. Trimming removed 6 bases at V and 3 bases at J, with 12 bases between. The germline gives CDR1 MNHEY, CDR2 SMNVEV (reference sequence). The CDR3 totals 14 residues. CDR3: CASSFSGVNQPQHF. The CDR3 DNA is TGTGCCAGCAGCTTCTCGGGAGTCAATCAGCCCCAGCATTTT.

The CDR3 bases are TGCGCCAGCAGCCAAGAGCCGGGACAGGGGGCTGAAAAACTGTTTTTT. Translation: CASSQEPGQGAEKLFF. The chain is built from TRBV4-1 and TRBJ1-4; 12 nucleotides align to TRBD1. The ends lost 0 bases at V and 7 bases at J; junction bases unmatched: 3. The CDR3 extends over 16 amino acids. Germline CDR1 reads MGHRA; CDR2 reads YSYEKL.

This chain links TRBV4-3 with TRBJ2-1, with 9 bases aligning to TRBD2. The V and J ends lost 3 bases and 6 bases, in that order; junction bases with no gene match: 12. The germline gives CDR1 LGHNA, CDR2 YSLEER. The CDR3 sequence is 17 residues long. This CDR3 reads CASSQTSSGGSFNEQFF. The CDR3 DNA sequence: TGCGCCAGCAGCCAGACGTCGAGCGGGGGGTCGTTCAATGAGCAGTTCTTC.

With regard to this clonotype: A clone one base away is much larger, so this may be a read error. The CDR3 is CASSYSITGELFF. DNA for the CDR3: TGTGCCAGCAGTTACTCTATCACCGGGGAGCTGTTTTTT. This sequence joins TRBV6-2 or TRBV6-3 and TRBJ2-2; D ambiguous. Germline assignment: CDR1 MNHEY and CDR2 SVGEGT. Trimming removed 0 bases at V and 4 bases at J, with 3 bases between. There are 13 residues in the CDR3.

The chain uses TRBV5-6 and TRBJ1-2; tentative D call: TRBD1 (5 bases). This CDR3 is built from 14 residues. The germline V gene encodes CDR1 SGHDT and CDR2 YYEEEE. The germline V and J ends were trimmed by 2 bases and 6 bases, with 14 bases remaining between them. The CDR3 loop is CASSLDPGRDGYTF. In nucleotides, the CDR3 is TGTGCCAGCAGCTTAGACCCGGGACGCGATGGCTACACCTTC.

This clonotype was recorded a few times. The chain's CDR3 is CASGLDRRTGELFF. In DNA form, the CDR3 reads TGTGCTAGTGGTTTGGACCGGCGGACCGGGGAGCTGTTTTTT. The rearrangement uses TRBV12-5 and TRBJ2-2; D unclear. The CDR3 loop spans 14 amino acids. The germline gives CDR1 LGHNT, CDR2 FRNRAP. V was clipped by 1 base and J by 5 bases, with 8 bases between them.

Concerning this clonotype: It may be a read error: a sequence one base away is much more abundant. V usage is TRBV7-8 and J usage is TRBJ2-7, with D tentatively TRBD1 (5 bases). CDR3 length equals 14 residues. From germline, CDR1 is SGHVS and CDR2 FQNEAQ. The CDR3 region is CASGLYDRAYEQYF. The DNA of the CDR3 is TGTGCCAGCGGCTTATACGACAGAGCCTACGAGCAGTACTTC.

This clonotype was seen repeatedly, ten times or more. This chain uses TRBV7-8 with TRBJ1-1; D ambiguous. Trimming took off 1 base at V and 4 bases at J, with 13 bases between the two ends. The CDR3 consists of 15 residues. Germline V CDR1 and CDR2: SGHVS, FQNEAQ. As DNA, the CDR3 is TGTGCCAGCAGCTTAGTAGGTAGGAGCGTCACTGAAGCTTTCTTT. This gives the protein CASSLVGRSVTEAFF.

This clonotype showed up just a few times. The rearrangement uses TRBV5-1 and TRBJ2-7, with a tentative D call TRBD2 (6 bases). The CDR3 has 14 amino acids. Germline V gene lookup returns CDR1 SGHRS and CDR2 YFSETQ. V was trimmed by 3 bases and J by 1 base, leaving 11 bases between them. The CDR3 spells CASSSRGRSYEQYF. DNA of the CDR3: TGCGCCAGCAGCTCCCGGGGGAGGTCCTACGAGCAGTACTTC.

The rearrangement links TRBV4-1 to TRBJ1-1, with D perhaps matching TRBD1 (5 bases). V lost 0 bases to trimming and J lost 6 bases, with 14 bases between them. The CDR3 is 15 amino acids. Germline V gene lookup returns CDR1 MGHRA and CDR2 YSYEKL. The CDR3 DNA sequence: TGCGCCAGCAGCCAAGAGTCAGGGACTGTAGCTGAAGCTTTCTTT. Protein: CASSQESGTVAEAFF.